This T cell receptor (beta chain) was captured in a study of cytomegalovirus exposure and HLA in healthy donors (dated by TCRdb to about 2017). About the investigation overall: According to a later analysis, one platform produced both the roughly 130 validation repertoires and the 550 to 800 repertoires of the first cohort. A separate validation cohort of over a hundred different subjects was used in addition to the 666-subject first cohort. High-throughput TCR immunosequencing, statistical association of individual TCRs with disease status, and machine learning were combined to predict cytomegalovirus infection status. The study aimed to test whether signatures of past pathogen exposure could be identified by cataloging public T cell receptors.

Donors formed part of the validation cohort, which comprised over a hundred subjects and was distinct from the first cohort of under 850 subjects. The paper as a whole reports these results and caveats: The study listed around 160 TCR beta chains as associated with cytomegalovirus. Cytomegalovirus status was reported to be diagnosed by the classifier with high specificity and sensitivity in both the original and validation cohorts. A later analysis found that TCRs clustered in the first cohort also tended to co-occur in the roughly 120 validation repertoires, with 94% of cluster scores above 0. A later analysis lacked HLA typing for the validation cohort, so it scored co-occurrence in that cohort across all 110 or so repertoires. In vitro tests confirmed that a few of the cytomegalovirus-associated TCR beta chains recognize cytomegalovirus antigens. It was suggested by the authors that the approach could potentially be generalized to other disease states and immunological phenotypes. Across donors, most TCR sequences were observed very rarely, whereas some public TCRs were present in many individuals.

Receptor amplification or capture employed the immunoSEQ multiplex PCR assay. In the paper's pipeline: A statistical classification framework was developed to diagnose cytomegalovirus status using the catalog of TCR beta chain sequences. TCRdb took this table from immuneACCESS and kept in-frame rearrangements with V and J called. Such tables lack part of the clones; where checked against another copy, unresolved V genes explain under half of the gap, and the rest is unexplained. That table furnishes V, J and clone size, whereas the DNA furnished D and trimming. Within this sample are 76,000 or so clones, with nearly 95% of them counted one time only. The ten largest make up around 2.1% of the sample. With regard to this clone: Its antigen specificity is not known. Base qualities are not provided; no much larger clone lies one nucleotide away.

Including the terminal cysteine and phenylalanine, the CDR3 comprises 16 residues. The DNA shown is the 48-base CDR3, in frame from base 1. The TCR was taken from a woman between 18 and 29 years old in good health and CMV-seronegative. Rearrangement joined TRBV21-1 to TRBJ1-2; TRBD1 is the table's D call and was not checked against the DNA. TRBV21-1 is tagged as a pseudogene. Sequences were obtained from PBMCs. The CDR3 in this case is CASSKALQGTNYGYTF. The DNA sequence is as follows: TGTGCCAGCAGCAAAGCGTTACAGGGGACTAACTATGGCTACACCTTC.